Listed here is a single T cell receptor beta chain. Antigen unknown. The sample originates from a study of shared clonotypes between healthy human individuals. General study findings and limits: Some clonotypes were shared by all four sorted-subset donors, while others were not shared. The non-shared ones had lower generation probabilities than the shared ones. Of the naive CD4 clonotypes, roughly 5.5% were shared across several donors.

The germline V gene encodes CDR1 SEHNR and CDR2 FQNEAQ (reference sequence). The CDR3 length is 15 residues. V gave up 0 bases and J gave up 3 bases, with 9 bases separating them. The deep-level immunoSEQ assay was used. Roughly 33,000 T cell genomes, or approximately 190 ng DNA, went into the sorted-subset replicate PCRs. Only in-frame clones appear in the TCRdb table, and some are missing; sequencing was by immunoSEQ multiplex PCR. The sample holds around 1.1 million clones; about 72% are singletons and the top ten take over 0.8%. The TCR comes from a man aged 18 to 29 in good health. Some clones in this sample may be carry-over from other donors' samples. The chain employs TRBV7-9 and TRBJ1-5; tentatively, D is TRBD1 (6 bases). The sample was memory CD4+ T cells from PBMCs. Subset of the sample: CD45RA-negative fraction. CDR3 DNA: TGTGCCAGCAGCTTAGCGGACAGACCCAATCAGCCCCAGCATTTT. Translation gives CASSLADRPNQPQHF.